This TCR beta chain was recovered during a study of blood T cell repertoires in COVID-19. The V end lost 5 bases, the J end lost 1 base, and 13 bases lay between the germline ends. The CDR3 sequence is 15 residues long. Per the germline V gene, CDR1 is SGHTA and CDR2 is FQGNSA. Measured with immunoSEQ multiplex PCR; TCRdb has only the in-frame clones, and not every one. The table includes about 300,000 clones, around 90% detected once. The sequence was obtained from a man aged 60-69 years who had recovered from COVID-19. V is TRBV7-2 and J is TRBJ2-3; no definite D call. The sample comprised PBMCs or T cells enriched from blood (not recorded which). CDR3 sequence: CASSEPLSGTDTQYF. CDR3 bases: TGTGCCAGCAGCGAACCCCTATCGGGCACAGATACGCAGTATTTT.